The present TCR beta chain was sequenced within a study of identifying expanded T cells in peripheral blood. General observations from the study: Over around two and four weeks, about 17 and 20 clones changed, versus roughly 1.1 between replicates.

About this clone: The antigen is unknown.

TCRdb keeps only in-frame clones here, not all; method: immunoSEQ multiplex PCR. The sample lists about 100,000 clones, 80% to 90% seen once, with about 6% in the top ten. Collection occurred without any documented infections or immune events in donors. The origin of this receptor is a person aged 18 to 75 in good health. Input material: blood.

The DNA of the CDR3 is TGTGCCAGTAGTATAGGAAAGAACACTGAAGCTTTCTTT. Translating it yields CASSIGKNTEAFF. The genes are TRBV19 and TRBJ1-1; D unresolved. V gave up 1 base and J gave up 1 base, with 4 bases separating them. Germline V lookup: CDR1 LNHDA, CDR2 SQIVND (reference sequence). CDR3 length: 13 residues.